Below, 6 T cell receptor beta chains from the same sample are listed, as sequenced in a study of control samples from healthy donors and cancer patients. Repertoires were generated with immunoSEQ multiplex PCR, while TCRdb's copy carries only in-frame clones and drops some. Of about 65,000 clones listed, 90% are singletons. Material for sequencing was PBMCs. All receptors derive from a woman aged 50 to 60 with colorectal cancer.

CDR3 nucleotides: TGTGCCAGCAGCCAAAGCGGATCAGGGAGCGGCTATGGCTACACCTTC. Amino acids: CASSQSGSGSGYGYTF. The rearrangement links TRBV3-1 (or the pseudogene TRBV3-2) to TRBJ1-2, with a tentative D call TRBD1 (5 bases). The CDR3 totals 16 residues. Germline lookup yields CDR1 LGHDT and CDR2 YNNKEL (reference sequence). V was trimmed by 2 bases and J by 4 bases, leaving 17 bases between them.

There are a few counts of this clone. The genes are TRBV6-1 and TRBJ1-2; D perhaps matches TRBD1 (6 bases). This CDR3 has 15 amino acids. Germline V lookup: CDR1 MNHNS, CDR2 SASEGT. Trimming took 2 bases from V and 8 from J, leaving 18 bases between them. CDR3 in amino acids: CASSENGVTGGGYTF. The CDR3 bases are TGTGCCAGCAGTGAAAATGGAGTGACAGGAGGCGGCTACACCTTC.

This chain connects TRBV13 to TRBJ2-1; tentative D call: TRBD1 (5 bases). Germline CDR1 is PRHDT and CDR2 is FYEKMQ (reference sequence). With 5 bases removed from V and 6 bases from J, the gap between germline ends came to 23 bases. There are 17 residues in the CDR3. The DNA for the CDR3 is TGTGCCAGCAGCCGTGGGGTCCTAGGGGCCTTGCGCAATGAGCAGTTCTTC. It yields the protein CASSRGVLGALRNEQFF.

This clone was picked up one time. The chain has TRBV18 and TRBJ2-1; 11 nucleotides line up with TRBD2. V trimming: 3 bases; J trimming: 5 bases; junction bases outside the gene matches: 6. The germline V gene has CDR1 KGHSH and CDR2 LQKENI. This CDR3 has 16 residues. As DNA, the CDR3 is TGTGCCAGCTCACCTAGCGGGAGGGCCCCCAACAATGAGCAGTTCTTC. Translated: CASSPSGRAPNNEQFF.

The chain employs TRBV19 and TRBJ2-1; 12 bases line up with TRBD2. The CDR3 is 16 amino acids. Trimming removed 1 base from V and 16 bases from J; junction bases left unmatched: 14. The germline gives CDR1 LNHDA, CDR2 SQIVND (reference sequence). CDR3: CASSIGLAGESPYSFF. As DNA, the CDR3 is TGTGCCAGTAGTATAGGACTAGCGGGAGAGTCCCCCTATTCATTCTTC. Full variable domain (missing parts from reference TRBV19 and TRBJ2-1): DGGITQSPKYLFRKEGQNVTLSCEQNLNHDAMYWYRQDPGQGLRLIYYSQIVNDFQKGDIAEGYSVSREKKESFPLTVTSAQKNPTAFYLCASSIGLAGESPYSFFGPGTRLTVL.

For the CDR3, the DNA is TGTGCCTGGAGTGGACAGGGTCGAGCTAATGAAAAACTGTTTTTT. Protein: CAWSGQGRANEKLFF. This chain uses TRBV30 with TRBJ1-4; 7 nucleotides align to TRBD1. Germline assignment: CDR1 GTSNPN and CDR2 SVGIG (reference sequence). V lost 1 base, J lost 3 bases, and 5 bases stayed unmatched. This CDR3 region has 15 residues.